The 12 T cell receptor beta chains presented below share a single source sample, sequenced in a study of blood T cell repertoires in COVID-19. The method was immunoSEQ multiplex PCR; TCRdb's version includes in-frame clones alone and lacks a portion of them. The top ten clones hold approximately 10% of a sample with approximately 140,000 clones, roughly 88% of them seen once. The material sequenced was peripheral blood. These TCRs come from a man in his 60s with active or convalescent COVID-19.

The chain carries TRBV10-3 and TRBJ2-7; 10 bases map to TRBD2. The germline V gene has CDR1 ENHRY and CDR2 SYGVKD. The junction had 6 bases not matched to a gene; V was cut back by 4 bases and J by 0 bases. The CDR3 consists of 16 residues. CDR3 sequence reads: CAISGALAGVSYEQYF. The CDR3 bases are TGTGCCATCAGTGGGGCTCTAGCGGGAGTCTCCTACGAGCAGTACTTC.

This clone occurred a few times. V is TRBV28 and J is TRBJ2-6; TRBD1 matches at 10 bases. J gave up 0 bases and V 8 bases, and 4 bases lay outside the gene matches. The germline V gene encodes CDR1 MDHEN and CDR2 SYDVKM. This CDR3 contains 16 residues. This CDR3 is CASRDRGFSGANVLTF. For the CDR3, the DNA is TGTGCCAGCCGGGACAGGGGATTCTCTGGGGCCAACGTCCTGACTTTC.

This sequence joins TRBV28 and TRBJ2-6, with a possible D match to TRBD1 (6 bases). This CDR3 is built from 15 residues. Per the germline V gene, CDR1 is MDHEN and CDR2 is SYDVKM. V was cut by 5 bases and J by 4 bases, with 12 bases left in between. CDR3 bases: TGTGCCAGCAGTCCCAGGGGCGGCGGGGCCAACGTCCTGACTTTC. Amino acids: CASSPRGGGANVLTF.

This chain joins TRBV6-5 and TRBJ2-7; tentative D call: TRBD2 (5 bases). Germline V CDR1 and CDR2: MNHEY, SVGAGI. CDR3 length equals 10 residues. Trimming took off 11 bases at V and 6 bases at J, with 11 bases between the two ends. The CDR3 loop is CAPGMAEQYF. CDR3 sequence (DNA): TGTGCCCCGGGGATGGCCGAGCAGTACTTC.

This rearrangement joins TRBV19 to TRBJ2-7; TRBD1 might be the D (5 bases). CDR1 is LNHDA, CDR2 SQIVND, per germline (reference sequence). This CDR3 region has 15 residues. V was pared by 6 bases and J by 3 bases, with 18 bases between. This chain's CDR3 is CASRPGARRNYEQYF. In DNA, the CDR3 is TGTGCCAGTAGGCCTGGGGCGAGGAGAAACTACGAGCAGTACTTC.

CDR3 nucleotide sequence: TGTGCCAGCAGTCCGTGGCGGACAGGGCTATCCCAAGAGACCCAGTACTTC. This translates into CASSPWRTGLSQETQYF. This chain connects TRBV27 to TRBJ2-5; 8 bases match TRBD1. The CDR3 length is 17 residues. Germline V gives CDR1 MNHEY, CDR2 SMNVEV (reference sequence). V was clipped by 5 bases and J by 1 base; unmatched bases: 12.

This clone appeared a few times. The J gene is TRBJ2-2, the V gene TRBV24-1, with TRBD2 matching over 12 bases. In germline, CDR1 is KGHDR, CDR2 SFDVKD. Trimming at V came to 9 bases and at J to 2 bases, leaving 0 bases not matched to a gene. The CDR3 sequence is 14 residues long. The CDR3 spells CATGLAGNTGELFF. CDR3 nucleotides: TGTGCCACCGGACTAGCGGGAAACACCGGGGAGCTGTTTTTT.

This chain joins TRBV2 and TRBJ1-4; no firm D call. The germline CDR1 and CDR2 sequences are SNHLY and FYNNEI. The V and J ends lost 3 bases and 4 bases respectively, with 9 bases between them. The CDR3 is 14 residues long. In nucleotides, the CDR3 is TGTGCCAGCAGTGAGATAGCTCTTAATGAAAAACTGTTTTTT. It is translated as CASSEIALNEKLFF.

The gene calls are TRBV7-2 and TRBJ2-3, with 11 nucleotides matching TRBD2. V shed 5 bases and J 5 bases; nucleotides not matched to a gene: 18. In germline, CDR1 is SGHTA, CDR2 FQGNSA. CDR3 size: 19 residues. The CDR3 DNA is TGTGCCAGCAGCCCCACTAGCGGGAGTCCCCTTACGTTCCGAGATACGCAGTATTTT. Amino acid sequence: CASSPTSGSPLTFRDTQYF.

This clone was seen a handful of times. The rearrangement uses TRBV18 and TRBJ2-2, with D perhaps TRBD1 (6 bases). The CDR3 is 15 amino acids. Looked up from germline, CDR1 is KGHSH and CDR2 is LQKENI. Trimming left V 4 bases short and J 0 bases short, with 9 bases between. Written as DNA, the CDR3 is TGTGCCAGCTCACTAGGACAGACGAACACCGGGGAGCTGTTTTTT. Its translation is CASSLGQTNTGELFF.

The J gene is TRBJ1-1, the V gene TRBV5-6; 7 positions agree with TRBD1. V trimming: 0 bases; J trimming: 4 bases; junction bases outside the gene matches: 3. CDR1 and CDR2 (germline): SGHDT, YYEEEE. The CDR3 runs 14 residues. CDR3 sequence reads: CASSLEGAVTEAFF. CDR3 bases: TGTGCCAGCAGCTTGGAGGGGGCGGTCACTGAAGCTTTCTTT. The full variable domain, completed using reference TRBV5-6 and TRBJ1-1, is DAGVTQSPTHLIKTRGQQVTLRCSPKSGHDTVSWYQQALGQGPQFIFQYYEEEERQRGNFPDRFSGHQFPNYSSELNVNALLLGDSALYLCASSLEGAVTEAFFGQGTRLTVV.

The chain carries TRBV5-1 and TRBJ2-7, with 9 bases identical to TRBD1. The CDR3 length is 13 residues. Looked up from germline, CDR1 is SGHRS and CDR2 is YFSETQ. V shed 2 bases, J shed 5 bases, and the junction held 2 bases outside the gene matches. The DNA for the CDR3 is TGCGCCAGCAGCTTCGACAGGGGGGACGAGCAGTACTTC. Residues: CASSFDRGDEQYF.